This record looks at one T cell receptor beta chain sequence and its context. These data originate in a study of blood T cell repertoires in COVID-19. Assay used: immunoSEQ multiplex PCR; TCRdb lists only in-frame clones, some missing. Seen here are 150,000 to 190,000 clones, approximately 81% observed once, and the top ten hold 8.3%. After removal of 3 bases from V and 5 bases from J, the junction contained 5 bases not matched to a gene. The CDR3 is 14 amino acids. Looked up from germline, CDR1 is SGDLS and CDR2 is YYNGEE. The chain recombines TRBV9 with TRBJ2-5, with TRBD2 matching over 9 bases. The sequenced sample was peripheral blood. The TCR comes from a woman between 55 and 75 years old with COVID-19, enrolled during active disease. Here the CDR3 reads CASSAREGRETQYF. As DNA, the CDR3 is TGTGCCAGCAGCGCGCGGGAGGGCCGGGAGACCCAGTACTTC.